Shown below are 10 T cell receptor beta chains from a single sample sequenced in a study of T cells after yellow fever vaccination. TCRdb processed the 5' RACE reads anew with MiXCR; each CDR3 protein has one entry. The data show about 260,000 distinct CDR3 sequences, over 10% seen once. The source material was CD4+ T cells sorted from PBMCs, sampled 45 days after the yellow fever booster vaccination. Receptors originate from a man aged 25 to 40 who received the YFV17D yellow fever vaccine.

This clonotype showed up just a few times. This chain links TRBV5-1 with TRBJ2-3, with D possibly matching TRBD2 (6 bases). The germline CDR1 and CDR2 sequences are SGHRS and YFSETQ. With 2 bases removed from V and 3 bases from J, the gap between germline ends came to 13 bases. The CDR3 has 15 amino acids. The CDR3 coding sequence is TGCGCCAGCAGCTTTAGCGGAGGAGGTACAGATACGCAGTATTTT. Amino acids: CASSFSGGGTDTQYF.

This clonotype was detected only a few times. The genes are TRBV28 and TRBJ2-1, with 8 bases aligning to TRBD1. The CDR3 is made up of 14 amino acids. The ends lost 7 bases at V and 4 bases at J; junction bases unmatched: 6. Germline V gene lookup returns CDR1 MDHEN and CDR2 SYDVKM. The CDR3 nucleotides are TGTGCCAGCAAACGACAGGGGCTATACAATGAGCAGTTCTTC. Translation: CASKRQGLYNEQFF.

This clonotype came up a few times. The V and J genes are TRBV30 and TRBJ2-3, with 8 bases aligning to TRBD1. CDR3 length: 16 residues. V shed 3 bases and J 0 bases; nucleotides not matched to a gene: 8. The germline gives CDR1 GTSNPN, CDR2 SVGIG (reference sequence). The CDR3 DNA is TGTGCCTGGAGCGCAATCGGACAGGGAAGCACAGATACGCAGTATTTT. Amino acid sequence: CAWSAIGQGSTDTQYF.

The chain combines TRBV29-1 with TRBJ2-7; no clear D. The CDR3 is 12 amino acids. Per the germline V gene, CDR1 is SQVTM and CDR2 is ANQGSEA. V lost 6 bases, J lost 2 bases, and 11 bases lay in between. The CDR3 loop is CSVRTSPYEQYF. For the CDR3, the DNA is TGCAGCGTCCGGACGTCTCCCTACGAGCAGTACTTC.

A note on this clonotype: The junction shows a germline mismatch at one end, possibly a read error. The gene calls are TRBV20-1 and TRBJ1-1; a weak D match, TRBD1 (5 bases). This CDR3 has 16 residues. Germline V gene data show CDR1 as DFQATT and CDR2 as SNEGSKA (reference sequence). Written as DNA, the CDR3 is TGCACTGCTAGAGATCCAAGGGGCTCAAGCTACACTGAAGCTTTCTTT. Residues: CTARDPRGSSYTEAFF.

This chain links TRBV20-1 with TRBJ2-5, with a tentative D call TRBD1 (6 bases). The germline gives CDR1 DFQATT, CDR2 SNEGSKA (reference sequence). With 0 bases removed from V and 5 bases from J, the gap between germline ends came to 16 bases. The CDR3 spans 15 residues. The CDR3 DNA follows: TGCAGTGCTAGAGATCCGACAGGCTCGGGGGAGACCCAGTACTTC. Translating gives CSARDPTGSGETQYF.

V and J are TRBV20-1 and TRBJ2-3; D possibly corresponds to TRBD2 (5 bases). This CDR3 has 14 residues. V lost 5 bases and J lost 2, with 14 bases in between. The germline CDR1 and CDR2 sequences are DFQATT and SNEGSKA (reference sequence). The CDR3 DNA reads TGCAGTGCTCCGCGGGCGAAGGTCACAGATACGCAGTATTTT. It is translated as CSAPRAKVTDTQYF.

This clonotype was found a few times. The rearrangement links TRBV12-3 or TRBV12-4 to TRBJ2-7; D is ambiguous. This CDR3 has 13 residues. V was shortened by 5 bases and J by 5 bases, with 13 bases between the two germline ends. The CDR3 DNA reads as TGTGCCAGCAGTATAGGGCTAGGAGACGAGCAGTACTTC. Protein product: CASSIGLGDEQYF.

This clonotype was observed a handful of times. The chain combines TRBV18 with TRBJ2-7, with TRBD2 matching 9 bases. This CDR3 is 16 amino acids long. The J segment lost 7 bases and the V segment lost 8 bases, leaving 18 bases of the junction unmatched. Germline V gives CDR1 KGHSH, CDR2 LQKENI. DNA of the CDR3: TGTGCCAGCACCCCAACGGGACTAGCAGACTCGTTGGAGCAGTACTTC. Protein product: CASTPTGLADSLEQYF.

This chain links TRBV11-2 with TRBJ1-1; possibly TRBD1 for D (5 bases). Germline-derived CDR1 and CDR2 are SGHAT and FQNNGV. Trimming shortened V by 5 bases and J by 5 bases, and 15 bases separated the two germline ends. The CDR3 consists of 14 residues. The DNA of the CDR3 is TGTGCCAGCAGCCAAGCGGCCGGGGGGACTGAAGCTTTCTTT. Protein: CASSQAAGGTEAFF.